This TCR beta chain was sequenced during a study of cytomegalovirus exposure and HLA in healthy donors. Regarding the study as a whole: Across donors, most TCRs were seen rarely, yet some public ones were widespread.

Trimming pared 5 bases from V and 7 bases from J, leaving 15 bases between. The CDR3 runs 15 residues. Per germline, CDR1 SEHNR and CDR2 FQNEAQ (reference sequence). This clone was seen a few times. Antigen unknown. PCR primers comprised 60 Vbeta and 13 Jbeta primers. Some clones are missing from TCRdb's copy, which holds only in-frame ones; the method was immunoSEQ multiplex PCR. The table has around 170,000 clones, about 84% seen once; the top ten hold around 4%. The sample was PBMCs. The receptor's source is a man aged 50 or older in good health and CMV-seronegative. The V and J genes are TRBV7-9 and TRBJ1-6, with TRBD1 as a possible D gene (6 bases). CDR3 DNA sequence: TGTGCCAGCAGCCCGCGGACAGTCGGGAATTCACCCCTCCACTTT. Protein: CASSPRTVGNSPLHF.